The rows below give T cell receptor beta chains drawn from one sample of a study of T-cell memory formation after mild COVID-19. TCRdb redid the calling of the 5' RACE reads with MiXCR, one entry per CDR3 protein. The data hold roughly 99,000 distinct CDR3 sequences, with approximately 15% observed a single time. The sample comprised PBMCs or a T cell subset sorted from them (not recorded which). The receptors come from a man aged 18 to 30 who had mild COVID-19 (a few samples of this study predate the infection). Cell type and time point are not known. The CDR3 runs from the conserved cysteine through the conserved F or W. The D gene is left open where the match is weak. A clone size is listed for some rows: how often the clone was seen (once, few, many), or a class if it is expanded.

V gene	D gene	clone size	CDR3 length	J gene	CDR3 protein	CDR3 DNA
TRBV9	.	.	13	TRBJ1-1	CASSVGGGTGAFF	TGTGCCAGCAGCGTAGGGGGGGGCACTGGAGCTTTCTTT
TRBV2	TRBD2	.	15	TRBJ2-3	CASRVPGLAGNTQYF	TGTGCCAGCAGGGTACCGGGACTAGCGGGTAATACGCAGTATTTT
TRBV6-2/TRBV6-3	.	.	17	TRBJ2-1	CASRYLAEGEQPPEQFF	TGTGCCAGCAGATACCTAGCGGAGGGGGAGCAGCCGCCTGAGCAGTTCTTC
TRBV9	.	.	15	TRBJ2-5	CASSVGDLGGETQYF	TGTGCCAGCAGCGTAGGCGATCTCGGGGGTGAGACCCAGTACTTC
TRBV5-5	.	.	15	TRBJ1-6	CASSSRGATNSPLHF	TGTGCCAGCAGCTCTCGAGGGGCGACTAATTCACCCCTCCACTTT
TRBV5-1	.	.	14	TRBJ2-6	CASRSGAGANVLTF	TGCGCCAGCAGATCGGGTGCTGGGGCCAACGTCCTGACTTTC
TRBV6-5	.	few	14	TRBJ2-5	CASSFGPEGETQYF	TGTGCCAGCAGTTTCGGACCGGAGGGGGAGACCCAGTACTTC
TRBV29-1	.	.	13	TRBJ2-1	CSQGQSAYNEQFF	TGCAGTCAAGGGCAGTCAGCCTACAATGAGCAGTTCTTC
TRBV2	.	many	14	TRBJ1-2	CASSEEQGGYGYTF	TGTGCCAGCAGTGAGGAACAGGGAGGCTATGGCTACACCTTC
TRBV7-7	.	few	18	TRBJ2-5	CASSPFRGTGGPQETQYF	TGTGCTAGCAGCCCCTTCCGGGGGACCGGTGGGCCCCAAGAGACCCAGTACTTC
TRBV7-9	.	.	13	TRBJ1-1	CASSKDSNTEAFF	TGTGCCAGCAGCAAAGACAGTAACACTGAAGCTTTCTTT
TRBV7-9	.	.	11	TRBJ1-6	CASSQNSPLHF	TGTGCCAGCAGCCAAAATTCACCCCTCCACTTT
TRBV7-2	.	.	16	TRBJ1-5	CASSRSGLRSNQPQHF	TGTGCCAGCAGCCGATCAGGACTTCGGAGCAATCAGCCCCAGCATTTT
TRBV4-1	.	.	17	TRBJ2-2	CASSPKVGQLGTGELFF	TGCGCCAGCAGCCCGAAAGTGGGACAATTGGGCACCGGGGAGCTGTTTTTT
TRBV12-3/TRBV12-4	TRBD1	.	15	TRBJ2-1	CASSLGTGVFNEQFF	TGTGCCAGCAGTTTAGGGACAGGAGTCTTTAATGAGCAGTTCTTC
TRBV7-7	TRBD2	.	15	TRBJ2-5	CASSLEGLVGETQYF	TGTGCCAGCAGCTTAGAGGGACTAGTAGGAGAGACCCAGTACTTC
TRBV19	TRBD2	.	16	TRBJ2-1	CASSTLTSGVSHEQFF	TGTGCCAGTAGTACCCTCACCAGCGGGGTCAGCCATGAGCAGTTCTTC
TRBV6-2/TRBV6-3	.	many	14	TRBJ2-1	CASSQDSPYNEQFF	TGTGCCAGCAGCCAAGACTCCCCCTACAATGAGCAGTTCTTC
TRBV9	.	.	15	TRBJ2-3	CASSPFGDLRDTQYF	TGTGCCAGCAGCCCTTTCGGGGACCTCAGGGATACGCAGTATTTT
TRBV5-1	.	.	13	TRBJ1-2	CASSLGGGYGYTF	TGCGCCAGCAGCTTGGGGGGCGGCTATGGCTACACCTTC
TRBV5-1	.	.	15	TRBJ1-5	CASSLGGVANQPQHF	TGCGCCAGCAGCTTGGGCGGGGTGGCAAATCAGCCCCAGCATTTT
TRBV13	TRBD1	.	14	TRBJ1-4	CASSWGQLNEKLFF	TGTGCCAGCAGCTGGGGACAGCTTAATGAAAAACTGTTTTTT
TRBV19	TRBD1	.	15	TRBJ2-3	CASSLTGGPGDTQYF	TGTGCCAGTAGTCTGACAGGGGGCCCGGGGGATACGCAGTATTTT
TRBV4-3	TRBD1	few	17	TRBJ2-2	CASSQDLGTANTGELFF	TGCGCCAGCAGCCAAGATTTGGGGACAGCCAACACCGGGGAGCTGTTTTTT
TRBV12-3/TRBV12-4	.	many	12	TRBJ2-7	CASTLNGYEQYF	TGTGCCAGCACCCTGAACGGATACGAGCAGTACTTC
TRBV7-2	.	.	16	TRBJ2-3	CASSLFYTGYTDTQYF	TGTGCCAGCAGCTTATTCTACACTGGCTACACAGATACGCAGTATTTT
TRBV5-1	TRBD1	.	16	TRBJ1-2	CASSLGQGSPRDGYTF	TGCGCCAGCAGCCTGGGACAGGGATCCCCTCGGGATGGCTACACCTTC
TRBV19	.	.	14	TRBJ2-3	CASSIGVSTDTQYF	TGTGCCAGTAGTATCGGAGTTAGCACAGATACGCAGTATTTT
TRBV5-1	TRBD1	few	17	TRBJ2-1	CASSPTGTGSVYNEQFF	TGCGCCAGCAGCCCTACCGGGACAGGGTCCGTCTACAATGAGCAGTTCTTC
TRBV16	.	.	16	TRBJ2-3	CASSQSGLQDTDTQYF	TGTGCCAGCAGCCAATCTGGCCTACAGGACACAGATACGCAGTATTTT
TRBV4-3	TRBD1	.	16	TRBJ1-2	CASSQTQRDRDYGYTF	TGCGCCAGCAGCCAGACACAGCGGGACAGAGACTATGGCTACACCTTC